The clone carrying this TCR beta chain was counted at least ten times. There are 17 residues in the CDR3. CDR1 is SGHVS, CDR2 FQNEAQ, per germline. V gave up 2 bases and J gave up 6 bases; unmatched junction bases: 12. Sorting gates: effector memory CD45RA-CD27-, EMRA CD45RA+CD27-. This entry comes from a study of naive and memory T cell subsets. The beta constant-region primer was an equimolar mix of two oligonucleotides covering TRBC1 and TRBC2. TCRdb reanalysed the UMI-ligation and nested PCR reads using MiXCR and keeps one entry per CDR3 protein. The sample gives tens of thousands of distinct CDR3 sequences, about 14% of which show up once; around 20% is in the top ten.

This TCR was recovered from a human donor in good health. Sequencing was carried out using effector memory CD4+ T cells from blood. The subset is: effector memory, CD45RA- CD27-. The gene calls are TRBV7-8 and TRBJ2-3; 9 bases fit TRBD2. Here the CDR3 reads CASSLFWSGRKSDTQYF. The CDR3, as DNA: TGTGCCAGCAGCTTATTTTGGAGCGGGAGGAAATCGGATACGCAGTATTTT. Together with reference TRBV7-8 and TRBJ2-3, the CDR3 gives the full variable domain: GAGVSQSPRYKVAKRGQDVALRCDPISGHVSLFWYQQALGQGPEFLTYFQNEAQLDKSGLPSDRFFAERPEGSVSTLKIQRTQQEDSAVYLCASSLFWSGRKSDTQYFGPGTRLTVL.